The 29 T cell receptor beta chains in this list originate from one sample, sequenced in a study of preoperative IRX-2 immunotherapy in early breast cancer. The treatment here: preoperative locoregional IRX-2 cytokine immunotherapy. The protocol was immunoSEQ multiplex PCR, while the TCRdb copy is restricted to in-frame clones and leaves out a portion. The sample lists 20,000 to 30,000 clones; 75% to 90% were seen once. The sample here was tumor tissue, taken after IRX-2 immunotherapy. All receptors come from a human donor with breast cancer.

This clone was recorded only once. V gene TRBV27 combines with J gene TRBJ1-1; 7 bases align to TRBD1. V shed 5 bases and J 3 bases; nucleotides not matched to a gene: 12. The CDR3 runs 16 residues. Germline CDR1 is MNHEY and CDR2 is SMNVEV (reference sequence). CDR3 bases: TGTGCCAGCAGTGACTACCAGACAGGGAGGGACACTGAAGCTTTCTTT. It yields the protein CASSDYQTGRDTEAFF.

This chain joins TRBV28 and TRBJ2-7; D not resolved. CDR1 is MDHEN and CDR2 is SYDVKM in the germline V gene. This CDR3 has 13 amino acids. V gave up 1 base and J gave up 3 bases, with 7 bases separating them. CDR3: CASSLSGFYEQYF. DNA for the CDR3: TGTGCCAGCAGTTTATCCGGTTTCTACGAGCAGTACTTC.

J is TRBJ1-1 and V is TRBV6-4; a possible D gene is TRBD1 (5 bases). Looked up from germline, CDR1 is MRHNA and CDR2 is SNTAGT. The V and J ends lost 6 bases and 3 bases respectively, with 11 bases between them. This CDR3 has 13 residues. CDR3 sequence (DNA): TGTGCCAGCAGCCTACAGGTGGACACTGAAGCTTTCTTT. This translates into CASSLQVDTEAFF.

The chain carries TRBV5-1 and TRBJ1-6; D possibly corresponds to TRBD1 (5 bases). Germline V gene data show CDR1 as SGHRS and CDR2 as YFSETQ. Trimming took 0 bases from V and 14 from J, leaving 18 bases between them. The CDR3 covers 15 residues. This chain's CDR3 is CASSLEGRARGSLHF. In nucleotides, the CDR3 is TGCGCCAGCAGCTTGGAAGGCAGGGCAAGAGGATCCCTCCACTTT.

The chain recombines TRBV28 with TRBJ2-7, with 9 bases that match TRBD1. The CDR3 extends over 14 amino acids. The junction had 6 bases not matched to a gene; V was cut back by 5 bases and J by 4 bases. CDR1 is MDHEN, CDR2 SYDVKM, per germline. CDR3 region: CASSTTGQGYEQYF. The CDR3 DNA reads TGTGCCAGCAGTACGACGGGACAGGGATACGAGCAGTACTTC.

The gene calls are TRBV11-2 and TRBJ2-3; D is possibly TRBD1 (6 bases). This CDR3 is 14 amino acids long. V was cut by 3 bases and J by 4 bases, with 11 bases left in between. Per the germline V gene, CDR1 is SGHAT and CDR2 is FQNNGV. This CDR3 reads CASSLTGWPDTQYF. CDR3 DNA sequence: TGTGCCAGCAGCTTGACAGGTTGGCCAGATACGCAGTATTTT.

The CDR3 DNA sequence: TGTGCCAGCAGCCTCGCGGGGGGACCCTACGAGCAGTACTTC. As protein: CASSLAGGPYEQYF. The V gene is TRBV14, the J gene TRBJ2-7, with 8 bases fitting TRBD2. Per the germline V gene, CDR1 is SGHDN and CDR2 is FVKESK. CDR3 length: 14 residues. The trim removed 4 bases at V and 2 bases at J, leaving 4 bases unmatched.

The CDR3 is CASSLVSGGRNEQYF. The CDR3 DNA reads as TGTGCCAGCAGCTTAGTATCGGGAGGGCGGAACGAGCAGTACTTC. The chain couples TRBV7-9 to TRBJ2-7; 8 bases fit TRBD2. After removal of 1 base from V and 5 bases from J, the junction contained 7 bases not matched to a gene. The CDR3 runs to 15 residues. Germline V lookup: CDR1 SEHNR, CDR2 FQNEAQ (reference sequence).

This clone was counted once. The chain carries TRBV10-3 and TRBJ2-7; D is perhaps TRBD1 (6 bases). This CDR3 contains 12 residues. The V and J ends lost 9 bases and 4 bases respectively, with 13 bases between them. CDR1 ENHRY and CDR2 SYGVKD come from the germline V gene. The CDR3, as DNA: TGTGCCATTACAGGGTTCGGGTACGAGCAGTACTTC. This sequence encodes CAITGFGYEQYF.

The V gene is TRBV11-2, the J gene TRBJ2-2; 9 bases are a match to TRBD2. CDR3 size: 15 residues. V lost 3 bases and J lost 4; bases outside the gene matches: 3. Germline V lookup: CDR1 SGHAT, CDR2 FQNNGV. The CDR3 loop is CASSLGLAGTGELFF. CDR3 nucleotide sequence: TGTGCCAGCAGCTTGGGACTAGCCGGCACCGGGGAGCTGTTTTTT.

The chain uses TRBV12-5 and TRBJ2-2, with D perhaps TRBD2 (5 bases). Per the germline V gene, CDR1 is LGHNT and CDR2 is FRNRAP. CDR3 length equals 16 residues. V was clipped by 7 bases and J by 0 bases, with 15 bases between them. The CDR3 region is CASASSGHANTGELFF. As DNA, the CDR3 is TGTGCTAGTGCCTCCAGCGGCCACGCGAACACCGGGGAGCTGTTTTTT.

The rearrangement links TRBV27 to TRBJ1-2; TRBD1 might be the D (6 bases). Deletions cut 2 bases from V and 4 bases from J, with 14 bases between. CDR1 is MNHEY and CDR2 is SMNVEV in the germline V gene (reference sequence). This CDR3 comprises 15 residues. The CDR3 here is CASSLRGAVSYGYTF. The CDR3 DNA is TGTGCCAGCAGTTTACGGGGGGCTGTGAGCTATGGCTACACCTTC.

On this clone itself: One end of the junction fails to match germline, which may point to a read error. The chain combines TRBV7-9 with TRBJ2-7, with TRBD1 matching 7 bases. CDR1 is SEHNR, CDR2 FQNEAQ, per germline (reference sequence). This CDR3 is built from 13 residues. The CDR3: CVSSRDSDYEQYF. The CDR3 DNA reads as TGTGTCAGCAGTCGGGACAGTGACTACGAGCAGTACTTC.

This chain connects TRBV7-2 to TRBJ2-2; D is ambiguous. The germline V gene has CDR1 SGHTA and CDR2 FQGNSA. The length of the CDR3 is 12 residues. The ends were cut back, 5 bases at V and 7 bases at J, with 8 bases in the middle. The CDR3 reads CASSTYFGELFF. The CDR3 DNA reads TGTGCCAGCAGCACCTACTTCGGGGAGCTGTTTTTT.

This chain joins TRBV6-1 and TRBJ2-7; possible D gene TRBD1, 5 bases. V was pared by 1 base and J by 4 bases, with 14 bases between. The germline gives CDR1 MNHNS, CDR2 SASEGT. This CDR3 has 15 residues. This chain's CDR3 is CASSEGSPTVYEQYF. As DNA, the CDR3 is TGTGCCAGCAGTGAAGGATCCCCGACAGTTTACGAGCAGTACTTC.

The V gene is TRBV6-5, the J gene TRBJ2-5, with D hard to call. The DNA end is more similar to TRBJ2-7, so the J call may be wrong. Germline V lookup: CDR1 MNHEY, CDR2 SVGAGI. The CDR3 runs to 11 residues. The CDR3: CASATIYEQYF. In DNA form, the CDR3 reads TGTGCCAGCGCGACAATATACGAGCAGTACTTC.

The V gene is TRBV19, the J gene TRBJ2-1; 7 bases are shared with TRBD2. The germline CDR1 and CDR2 sequences are LNHDA and SQIVND (reference sequence). This CDR3 comprises 12 residues. J was trimmed by 7 bases and V by 9 bases; bases with no gene match: 6. CDR3 bases: TGTGCCAGCCGGGACTACCTAAATGAGCAGTTCTTC. It specifies CASRDYLNEQFF. Combining the CDR3 with reference TRBV19 and TRBJ2-1 gives the whole variable domain DGGITQSPKYLFRKEGQNVTLSCEQNLNHDAMYWYRQDPGQGLRLIYYSQIVNDFQKGDIAEGYSVSREKKESFPLTVTSAQKNPTAFYLCASRDYLNEQFFGPGTRLTVL.

The chain uses TRBV19 and TRBJ1-2; 10 bases agree with TRBD1. Germline V CDR1 and CDR2: LNHDA, SQIVND (reference sequence). The CDR3 has 14 amino acids. V lost 5 bases to trimming and J lost 3 bases; unmatched junction nucleotides: 3. CDR3: CASSPGQGDYGYTF. In DNA, the CDR3 is TGTGCCAGTAGTCCCGGACAGGGGGACTATGGCTACACCTTC.

The gene calls are TRBV28 and TRBJ1-1, with D perhaps TRBD1 (5 bases). The germline V gene encodes CDR1 MDHEN and CDR2 SYDVKM. The CDR3 is 12 residues long. V was shortened by 6 bases and J by 3 bases, with 8 bases between the two germline ends. The CDR3 region is CASSEGYTEAFF. CDR3 bases: TGTGCCAGCAGCGAGGGGTACACTGAAGCTTTCTTT.

This chain uses TRBV4-1 with TRBJ1-6, with D unresolved. Germline V gene sequence: CDR1 MGHRA, CDR2 YSYEKL. The CDR3 totals 16 residues. V lost 2 bases and J lost 6, with 14 bases in between. The CDR3: CASSQLDMVANSPLHF. In DNA form, the CDR3 reads TGCGCCAGCAGCCAACTTGATATGGTGGCTAATTCACCCCTCCACTTT.

The gene calls are TRBV27 and TRBJ2-1, with 8 positions matching TRBD2. The germline V gene has CDR1 MNHEY and CDR2 SMNVEV (reference sequence). The J segment lost 7 bases and the V segment lost 7 bases, leaving 12 bases of the junction unmatched. There are 15 residues in the CDR3. The CDR3 loop reads CASTPIFPSGNEQFF. CDR3 nucleotide sequence: TGTGCCAGCACCCCGATTTTTCCTAGCGGGAATGAGCAGTTCTTC.

The DNA for the CDR3 is TGTGCCATCAAAGGGACTAGCGGGAGGGCAGGGGGTGAGCAGTTCTTC. This encodes CAIKGTSGRAGGEQFF. The chain uses TRBV10-3 and TRBJ2-1, with 16 nucleotides matching TRBD2. Germline lookup yields CDR1 ENHRY and CDR2 SYGVKD. This CDR3 spans 16 amino acids. The J segment lost 9 bases and the V segment lost 7 bases, leaving 9 bases of the junction unmatched.

The V call is TRBV19, the J call TRBJ1-5, with D perhaps TRBD1 (5 bases). V was clipped by 2 bases and J by 6 bases, with 17 bases between them. Germline lookup yields CDR1 LNHDA and CDR2 SQIVND (reference sequence). This CDR3 region has 16 residues. The CDR3 DNA reads as TGTGCCAGTAGTATAAAAGGGCAGGGAGCGAGTCAGCCCCAGCATTTT. It encodes CASSIKGQGASQPQHF.

The V gene is TRBV29-1, the J gene TRBJ2-6; TRBD1 matches 10 bases. The V gene's germline CDR1 is SQVTM and CDR2 ANQGSEA. The length of the CDR3 is 16 residues. V lost 4 bases and J lost 4; bases outside the gene matches: 7. CDR3 bases: TGCAGCGTTGTTCCGGGACAGGGGACCGGGGCCAACGTCCTGACTTTC. Protein: CSVVPGQGTGANVLTF.

The chain uses TRBV10-3 and TRBJ1-4, with TRBD1 as a possible D gene (6 bases). Germline V gene data show CDR1 as ENHRY and CDR2 as SYGVKD. The CDR3 extends over 13 amino acids. V lost 2 bases, J lost 7 bases, and 8 bases lay in between. Written as DNA, the CDR3 is TGTGCCATCAGTGAGACAGGGAGTGAAAAACTGTTTTTT. Translation: CAISETGSEKLFF.

This chain uses TRBV27 with TRBJ2-3; D is unresolved. Germline values: CDR1 MNHEY, CDR2 SMNVEV (reference sequence). Trimming took 0 bases from V and 4 from J, leaving 8 bases between them. This CDR3 region has 14 residues. In DNA form, the CDR3 reads TGTGCCAGCAGTTTATCTGTCCGAGCAGATACGCAGTATTTT. It codes for CASSLSVRADTQYF.

V and J are TRBV7-8 and TRBJ1-4; D gene ambiguous. CDR3 length equals 14 residues. The germline V gene encodes CDR1 SGHVS and CDR2 FQNEAQ. Trimming stripped 2 bases from V and 2 bases from J, with 6 bases between. This chain's CDR3 is CASSLRRTNEKLFF. The CDR3 nucleotides are TGTGCCAGCAGCTTAAGGAGGACTAATGAAAAACTGTTTTTT.

The chain joins TRBV18 to TRBJ2-7, with D unresolved. Germline V lookup: CDR1 KGHSH, CDR2 LQKENI. CDR3 length equals 11 residues. V was pared by 2 bases and J by 4 bases, with 3 bases between. The CDR3 nucleotides read TGTGCCAGCTCACCAGGGTACGAGCAGTACTTC. Protein sequence: CASSPGYEQYF.

To note about this clone: Other DNA sequences of this sample code for an identical CDR3. V and J are TRBV12-2 and TRBJ1-2; no DNA check was done on the table's D call, TRBD1. TRBV12-2 is assigned pseudogene status. The CDR3 is made up of 13 amino acids. CDR3 in amino acids: CASRFWTGSGYTF. The CDR3 bases are TGTGCAAGTCGCTTCTGGACAGGAAGCGGCTACACCTTC.